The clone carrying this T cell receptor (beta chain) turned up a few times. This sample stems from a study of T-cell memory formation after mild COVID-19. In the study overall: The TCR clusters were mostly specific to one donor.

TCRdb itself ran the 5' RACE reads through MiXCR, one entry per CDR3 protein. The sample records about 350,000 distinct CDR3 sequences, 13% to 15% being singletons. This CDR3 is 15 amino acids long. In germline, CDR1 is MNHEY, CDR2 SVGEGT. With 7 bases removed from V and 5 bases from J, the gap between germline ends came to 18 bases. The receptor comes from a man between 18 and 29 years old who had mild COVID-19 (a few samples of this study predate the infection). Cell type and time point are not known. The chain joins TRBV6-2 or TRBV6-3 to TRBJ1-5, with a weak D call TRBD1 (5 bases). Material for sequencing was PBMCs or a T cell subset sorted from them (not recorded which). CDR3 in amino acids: CASTLTLGPHQPQHF. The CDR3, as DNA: TGTGCCAGCACCCTTACCCTGGGGCCGCATCAGCCCCAGCATTTT.